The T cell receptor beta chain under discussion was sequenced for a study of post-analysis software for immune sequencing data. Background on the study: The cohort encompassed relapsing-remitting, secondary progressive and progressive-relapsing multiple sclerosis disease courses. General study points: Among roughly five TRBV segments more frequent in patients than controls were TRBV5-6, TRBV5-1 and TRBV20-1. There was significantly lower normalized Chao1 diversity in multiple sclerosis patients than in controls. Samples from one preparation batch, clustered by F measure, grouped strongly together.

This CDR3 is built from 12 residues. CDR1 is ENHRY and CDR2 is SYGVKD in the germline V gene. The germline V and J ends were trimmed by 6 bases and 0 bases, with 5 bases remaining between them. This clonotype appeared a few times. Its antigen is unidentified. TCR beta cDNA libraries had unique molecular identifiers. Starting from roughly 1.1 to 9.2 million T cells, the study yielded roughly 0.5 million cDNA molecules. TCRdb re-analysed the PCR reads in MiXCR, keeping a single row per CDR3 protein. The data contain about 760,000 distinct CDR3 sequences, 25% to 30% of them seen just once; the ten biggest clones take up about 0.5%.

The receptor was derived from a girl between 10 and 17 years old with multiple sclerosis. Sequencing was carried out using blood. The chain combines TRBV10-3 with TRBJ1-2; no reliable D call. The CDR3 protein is CAISAANYGYTF. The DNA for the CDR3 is TGTGCCATCAGCGCCGCTAACTATGGCTACACCTTC.